Shown below are 14 T cell receptor beta chains from a single sample sequenced in a study of regulatory T cells in long-lasting Graves disease (dated by TCRdb to about 2021). Library method: multiplex PCR. Sequencing used an Illumina HiSeq 4000. CDR3 regions were amplified by Arm-PCR with iRepertoire HTBI primers to construct TCR beta libraries. TCRdb trimmed public reads at Q25 via fastp, called clones via MiXCR and kept in-frame beta chains. A single entry per CDR3 protein holds the most common genes and DNA from its merged rows. Here the sample has more than 450,000 distinct CDR3 sequences; 12% occur a single time. The ten largest make up 8% to 10% of the sample. What the time point label conveys for this sample: newly diagnosed GD, antithyroid drugs for less than 3 months. For both TCR sequencing and RNA sequencing, RNA was extracted from PBMCs using TRIzol. The same sample was also studied in work on T cells in Graves' hyperthyroidism and ophthalmopathy.

The input for sequencing was peripheral blood mononuclear cells (PBMCs), taken at new diagnosis, from a patient treated with antithyroid drugs. All receptors derive from a woman aged 25 to 39 with Graves disease. Donor details come from another sample of the same person, matched by shared clones.

Many counts were recorded for this clonotype. The chain combines TRBV7-6 with TRBJ2-1; 9 positions agree with TRBD2. V was clipped by 1 base and J by 9 bases; unmatched bases: 7. Germline CDR1 is SGHVS and CDR2 is FNYEAQ. This CDR3 is 15 amino acids long. Here the CDR3 reads CASSLVASGMGEQFF. The CDR3 DNA sequence: TGTGCCAGCAGCTTAGTAGCTAGCGGGATGGGTGAGCAGTTCTTC.

This clonotype has ten or more counts. V is TRBV2 and J is TRBJ2-7; a possible D gene is TRBD2 (5 bases). Germline CDR1 is SNHLY and CDR2 is FYNNEI. V was pared by 4 bases and J by 9 bases, with 16 bases between. CDR3 size: 13 residues. DNA of the CDR3: TGTGCCAGCAGTGTCGGGCCGAACCGGGGGCAGTACTTC. Translating it yields CASSVGPNRGQYF. Full variable domain (missing parts from reference TRBV2 and TRBJ2-7): EPEVTQTPSHQVTQMGQEVILRCVPISNHLYFYWYRQILGQKVEFLVSFYNNEISEKSEIFDDQFSVERPDGSNFTLKIRSTKLEDSAMYFCASSVGPNRGQYFGPGTRLTVT.

There are many counts of this clonotype. The V and J genes are TRBV11-2 and TRBJ2-3, with D unclear. The CDR3 spans 16 residues. Germline CDR1 is SGHAT and CDR2 is FQNNGV. Trimming left V 5 bases short and J 1 base short, with 16 bases between. CDR3 residues: CASSPDIVIGTDTQYF. In DNA form, the CDR3 reads TGTGCCAGCAGCCCTGATATCGTAATCGGCACAGATACGCAGTATTTT.

This clonotype was picked up a small number of times. The DNA for the CDR3 is TGCGCCAGCAGTGAGTCGATTGAAGACAGGGCCAATCAGCCCCAGCATTTT. Amino acids: CASSESIEDRANQPQHF. The rearrangement uses TRBV10-1 and TRBJ1-5; 7 nucleotides agree with TRBD1. The CDR3 spans 17 residues. Unmatched junction bases numbered 8, after V lost 0 bases and J lost 3 bases. Germline V lookup: CDR1 WNHNN, CDR2 SYGVQD (reference sequence).

This clonotype was seen only a few times. This chain joins TRBV6-1 and TRBJ1-5; D is uncertain. The CDR3 is 15 amino acids. Germline V gene lookup returns CDR1 MNHNS and CDR2 SASEGT. V was trimmed by 3 bases and J by 2 bases, leaving 11 bases between them. The CDR3 spells CASSELGVGNQPQHF. CDR3 in DNA: TGTGCCAGCAGTGAGTTGGGAGTTGGCAATCAGCCCCAGCATTTT.

This clonotype came up many times. The chain uses TRBV7-9 and TRBJ1-1, with D perhaps TRBD1 (5 bases). This CDR3 comprises 13 residues. Germline assignment: CDR1 SEHNR and CDR2 FQNEAQ (reference sequence). Trimming stripped 5 bases from V and 3 bases from J, with 10 bases between. The CDR3 reads CASSLQEDTEAFF. The DNA for the CDR3 is TGTGCCAGCAGCCTACAGGAGGACACTGAAGCTTTCTTT.

For this clonotype: Being one base from a much bigger clone, this may be a read error. The chain is built from TRBV6-2 or TRBV6-3 and TRBJ1-2; D remains unclear. This CDR3 contains 13 residues. In germline, CDR1 is MNHEY, CDR2 SVGEGT. The CDR3 DNA follows: TGTGCCGGCAGTTACCGTACTCCGCGAGGCTACACCTTC. Its protein is CAGSYRTPRGYTF.

This clonotype has a count of ten or more. The chain has TRBV14 and TRBJ2-3; D is perhaps TRBD1 (6 bases). Germline V gene data show CDR1 as SGHDN and CDR2 as FVKESK. Trimming took off 5 bases at V and 2 bases at J, with 20 bases between the two ends. The CDR3 loop spans 17 amino acids. The CDR3 here is CASSSLPWGHHTDTQYF. The CDR3 nucleotides read TGTGCCAGCAGCTCTCTACCGTGGGGACACCACACAGATACGCAGTATTTT.

This clonotype was seen repeatedly, ten times or more. The chain has TRBV7-3 and TRBJ1-2; D call uncertain. This CDR3 contains 11 residues. The ends were cut back, 6 bases at V and 8 bases at J, with 10 bases in the middle. Germline CDR1 is SGHTA and CDR2 is FQGTGA. CDR3 sequence: CASRQERGYTF. The CDR3 nucleotides are TGTGCCAGCAGGCAAGAAAGAGGCTACACCTTC.

On this clonotype itself: Given a much more abundant clone one base away, this may be a read error. The rearrangement joins TRBV18 to TRBJ2-5; D may be TRBD1 (6 bases). Germline V gene data show CDR1 as KGHSH and CDR2 as LQKENI. The CDR3 consists of 14 residues. The DNA of the CDR3 is TGTGCCAGCTCCCTAGGTCCCAGGGGAGAGACCCTGTACTTC. It codes for CASSLGPRGETLYF.

This clonotype came up many times. The gene calls are TRBV2 and TRBJ2-7; unclear D gene. Germline loops: CDR1 SNHLY, CDR2 FYNNEI. V was pared by 1 base and J by 2 bases, with 9 bases between. The CDR3 sequence is 14 residues long. The CDR3 sequence is CASSEELLAYEQYF. In nucleotides, the CDR3 is TGTGCCAGCAGTGAAGAGCTATTGGCCTACGAGCAGTACTTC.

This clonotype has a count of ten or more. The CDR3 loop reads CAASRDSTYEQYF. The CDR3 DNA reads TGCGCCGCTAGCAGGGACTCTACCTACGAGCAGTACTTC. V usage is TRBV10-2 and J usage is TRBJ2-7; D is possibly TRBD2 (6 bases). V lost 11 bases to trimming and J lost 2 bases, with 16 bases between them. This CDR3 spans 13 amino acids. Germline V gene lookup returns CDR1 WSHSY and CDR2 SAAADI.

The genes are TRBV7-9 and TRBJ1-1; weak D call: TRBD1 (5 bases). CDR3 length: 15 residues. Germline assignment: CDR1 SEHNR and CDR2 FQNEAQ (reference sequence). The V and J ends lost 3 bases and 5 bases respectively, with 16 bases between them. CDR3 residues: CASSFVGSGTTEAFF. The CDR3 coding sequence is TGTGCCAGCAGCTTTGTTGGGTCAGGGACGACTGAAGCTTTCTTT.

In its sample, this clonotype was seen many times. CDR3 bases: TGTGCCAGCAGCGTAGGAGCGGGGGGGAGCTCCTACGAGCAGTACTTC. Its translation: CASSVGAGGSSYEQYF. The rearrangement joins TRBV9 to TRBJ2-7, with 10 positions matching TRBD2. V shed 0 bases, J shed 0 bases, and the junction held 3 bases outside the gene matches. Per the germline V gene, CDR1 is SGDLS and CDR2 is YYNGEE. This CDR3 is 16 amino acids long.